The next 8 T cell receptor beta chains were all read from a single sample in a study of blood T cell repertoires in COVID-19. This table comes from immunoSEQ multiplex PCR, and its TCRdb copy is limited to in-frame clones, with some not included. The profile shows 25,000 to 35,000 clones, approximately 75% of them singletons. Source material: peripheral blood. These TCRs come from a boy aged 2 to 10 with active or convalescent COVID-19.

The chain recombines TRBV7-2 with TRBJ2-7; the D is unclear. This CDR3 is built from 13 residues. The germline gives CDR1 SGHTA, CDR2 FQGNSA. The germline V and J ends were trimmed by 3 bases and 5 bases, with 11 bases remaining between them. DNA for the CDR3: TGTGCCAGCAGCTTGAGGTTGTTTAACGAGCAGTACTTC. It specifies CASSLRLFNEQYF.

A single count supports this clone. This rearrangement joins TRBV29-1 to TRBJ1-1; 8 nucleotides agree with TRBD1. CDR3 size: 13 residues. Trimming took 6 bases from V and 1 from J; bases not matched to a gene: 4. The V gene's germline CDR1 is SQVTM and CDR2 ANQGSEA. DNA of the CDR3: TGCAGCGTCCGACAGGGGCGGAACACTGAAGCTTTCTTT. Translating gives CSVRQGRNTEAFF. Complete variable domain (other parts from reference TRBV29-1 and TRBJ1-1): SAVISQKPSRDICQRGTSLTIQCQVDSQVTMMFWYRQQPGQSLTLIATANQGSEATYESGFVIDKFPISRPNLTFSTLTVSNMSPEDSSIYLCSVRQGRNTEAFFGQGTRLTVV.

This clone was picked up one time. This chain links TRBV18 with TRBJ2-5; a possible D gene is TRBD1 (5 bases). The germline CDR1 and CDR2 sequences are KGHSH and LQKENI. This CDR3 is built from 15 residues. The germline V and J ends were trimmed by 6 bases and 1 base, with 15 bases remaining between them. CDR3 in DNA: TGTGCCAGCTCCCGTATGGACAACTTCCAAGAGACCCAGTACTTC. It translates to CASSRMDNFQETQYF.

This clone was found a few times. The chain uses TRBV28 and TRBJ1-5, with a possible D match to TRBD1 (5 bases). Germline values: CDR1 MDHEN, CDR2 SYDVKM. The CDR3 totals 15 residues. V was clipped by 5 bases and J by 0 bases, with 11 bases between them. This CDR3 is CASSKDSHSNQPQHF. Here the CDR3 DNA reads TGTGCCAGCAGTAAAGACAGTCATAGCAATCAGCCCCAGCATTTT. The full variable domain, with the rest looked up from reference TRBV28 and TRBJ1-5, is DVKVTQSSRYLVKRTGEKVFLECVQDMDHENMFWYRQDPGLGLRLIYFSYDVKMKEKGDIPEGYSVSREKKERFSLILESASTNQTSMYLCASSKDSHSNQPQHFGDGTRLSIL.

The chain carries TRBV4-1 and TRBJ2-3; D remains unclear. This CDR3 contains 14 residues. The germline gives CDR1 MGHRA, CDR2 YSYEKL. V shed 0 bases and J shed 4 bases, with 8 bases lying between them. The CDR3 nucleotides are TGCGCCAGCAGCCAAGATAATTCCCCAGATACGCAGTATTTT. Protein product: CASSQDNSPDTQYF.

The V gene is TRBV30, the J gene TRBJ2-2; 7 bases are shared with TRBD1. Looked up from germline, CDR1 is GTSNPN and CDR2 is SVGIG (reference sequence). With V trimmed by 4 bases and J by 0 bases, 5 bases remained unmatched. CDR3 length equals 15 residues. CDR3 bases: TGTGCCTGGATTCTAGGGGGCACGAACACCGGGGAGCTGTTTTTT. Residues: CAWILGGTNTGELFF.

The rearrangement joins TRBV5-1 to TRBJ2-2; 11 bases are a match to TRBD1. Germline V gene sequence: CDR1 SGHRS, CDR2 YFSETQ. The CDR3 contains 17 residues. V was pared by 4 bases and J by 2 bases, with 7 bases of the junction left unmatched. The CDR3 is CASSPGQGARNTGELFF. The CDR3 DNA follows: TGCGCCAGCAGCCCCGGACAGGGGGCGCGAAACACCGGGGAGCTGTTTTTT. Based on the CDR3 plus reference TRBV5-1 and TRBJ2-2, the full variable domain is KAGVTQTPRYLIKTRGQQVTLSCSPISGHRSVSWYQQTPGQGLQFLFEYFSETQRNKGNFPGRFSGRQFSNSRSEMNVSTLELGDSALYLCASSPGQGARNTGELFFGEGSRLTVL.

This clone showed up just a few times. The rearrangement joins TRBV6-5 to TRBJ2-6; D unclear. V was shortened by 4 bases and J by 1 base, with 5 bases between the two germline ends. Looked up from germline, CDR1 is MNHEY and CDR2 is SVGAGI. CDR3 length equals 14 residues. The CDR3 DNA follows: TGTGCCAGCAGTTTAGTATCTGGGGCCAACGTCCTGACTTTC. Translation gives CASSLVSGANVLTF.